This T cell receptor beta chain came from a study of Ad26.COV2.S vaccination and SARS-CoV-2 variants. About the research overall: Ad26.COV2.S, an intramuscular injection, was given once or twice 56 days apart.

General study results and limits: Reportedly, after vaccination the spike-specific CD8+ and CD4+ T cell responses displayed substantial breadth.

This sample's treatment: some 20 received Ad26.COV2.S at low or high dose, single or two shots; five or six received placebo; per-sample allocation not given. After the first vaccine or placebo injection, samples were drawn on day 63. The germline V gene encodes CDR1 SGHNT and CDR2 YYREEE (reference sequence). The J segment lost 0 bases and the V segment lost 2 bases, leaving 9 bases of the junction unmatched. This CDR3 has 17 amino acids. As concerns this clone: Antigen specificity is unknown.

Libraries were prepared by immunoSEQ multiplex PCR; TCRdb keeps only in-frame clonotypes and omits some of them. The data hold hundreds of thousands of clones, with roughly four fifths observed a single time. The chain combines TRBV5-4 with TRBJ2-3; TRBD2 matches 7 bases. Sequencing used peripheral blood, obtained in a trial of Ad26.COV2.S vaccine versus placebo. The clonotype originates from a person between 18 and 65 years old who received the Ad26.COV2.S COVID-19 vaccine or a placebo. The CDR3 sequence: CASSLGAGVLSTDTQYF. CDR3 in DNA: TGTGCCAGCAGCTTAGGCGCGGGGGTCCTTAGCACAGATACGCAGTATTTT.